Each of the 23 T cell receptor beta chains below was sequenced from the same sample in a study of T cell responses to AZD1222 COVID-19 vaccine. Profiling relied on immunoSEQ multiplex PCR, and the TCRdb table lists in-frame clones only, not all of them. Altogether some 150,000 clones are present, about 90% being singletons, with the ten largest covering less than 5.5%. Sequenced material: peripheral blood, taken on day 0 of AZD1222 vaccination. These receptors originate from an adult in good health.

The rearrangement joins TRBV5-6 to TRBJ1-2, with 11 bases fitting TRBD1. The V gene end was trimmed by 5 bases and the J gene end by 5 bases; junction bases not matched to a gene: 11. Germline V lookup: CDR1 SGHDT, CDR2 YYEEEE. The length of the CDR3 is 16 residues. The CDR3 sequence is CASRAPGQGAVYGYTF. CDR3 coding DNA: TGTGCCAGCAGAGCCCCCGGACAGGGGGCTGTGTATGGCTACACCTTC.

This CDR3 reads CASSPRVMNTEAFF. CDR3 coding DNA: TGTGCCAGCAGCCCGAGGGTAATGAACACTGAAGCTTTCTTT. The gene calls are TRBV7-8 and TRBJ1-1; D uncertain. V was clipped by 5 bases and J by 0 bases, with 10 bases between them. The CDR3 is 14 residues long. Germline CDR1 and CDR2: SGHVS and FQNEAQ.

This rearrangement joins TRBV10-3 to TRBJ2-1; D remains ambiguous. From germline, CDR1 is ENHRY and CDR2 SYGVKD. The CDR3 length is 12 residues. V lost 11 bases, J lost 5 bases, and 13 bases lay in between. CDR3 in amino acids: CAVSGIDNEQFF. Here the CDR3 DNA reads TGTGCCGTCTCAGGTATTGACAATGAGCAGTTCTTC.

The rearrangement joins TRBV19 to TRBJ1-6; TRBD1 matches 9 bases. The CDR3 is 14 amino acids. Per the germline V gene, CDR1 is LNHDA and CDR2 is SQIVND (reference sequence). V dropped 6 bases and J dropped 8; count of bases not matched to a gene: 5. The CDR3 protein is CASRTGQGYSPLHF. DNA of the CDR3: TGTGCCAGTAGAACAGGACAGGGGTATTCACCCCTCCACTTT.

V is TRBV7-2 and J is TRBJ2-3; unclear D gene. Trimming pared 5 bases from V and 9 bases from J, leaving 12 bases between. The germline CDR1 and CDR2 sequences are SGHTA and FQGNSA. The CDR3 is made up of 12 amino acids. The CDR3 nucleotides are TGTGCCAGCAGCCTGCTGGACCGCACGCAGTATTTT. Amino acids: CASSLLDRTQYF.

This chain uses TRBV15 with TRBJ1-1; unclear D gene. The CDR3 is made up of 16 amino acids. The germline V and J ends were trimmed by 0 bases and 3 bases, with 14 bases remaining between them. Germline V gives CDR1 LNHNV, CDR2 YYDKDF (reference sequence). CDR3 loop: CATSRDRLVVDTEAFF. The CDR3 bases are TGTGCCACCAGCAGAGATAGGTTGGTAGTGGACACTGAAGCTTTCTTT.

The V gene is TRBV7-3, the J gene TRBJ1-1; D call uncertain. Deletions cut 5 bases from V and 0 bases from J, with 10 bases between. Germline V lookup: CDR1 SGHTA, CDR2 FQGTGA. The CDR3 is made up of 14 amino acids. The CDR3 protein is CASSRNSMNTEAFF. The CDR3 DNA reads TGTGCCAGCAGCCGAAACAGTATGAACACTGAAGCTTTCTTT.

V usage is TRBV29-1 and J usage is TRBJ2-5, with TRBD1 matching 8 bases. Germline loops: CDR1 SQVTM, CDR2 ANQGSEA. Trimming at V came to 4 bases and at J to 2 bases, leaving 9 bases not matched to a gene. This CDR3 has 15 amino acids. In nucleotides, the CDR3 is TGCAGCGTTGCGTGGGGACAGGCCATACAAGAGACCCAGTACTTC. Its translation is CSVAWGQAIQETQYF.

Note on this clone: The same CDR3 also results from other DNA sequences found in this sample. The CDR3 nucleotides are TGTGCCAGCAGCTTGGGGGGTCCGGATAGCAATCAGCCCCAGCATTTT. This sequence encodes CASSLGGPDSNQPQHF. This chain uses TRBV5-4 with TRBJ1-5; D is uncertain. This CDR3 comprises 16 residues. The V gene's germline CDR1 is SGHNT and CDR2 YYREEE (reference sequence). V was pared by 0 bases and J by 0 bases, with 10 bases between. Complete variable domain (other parts from reference TRBV5-4 and TRBJ1-5): ETGVTQSPTHLIKTRGQQVTLRCSSQSGHNTVSWYQQALGQGPQFIFQYYREEENGRGNFPPRFSGLQFPNYSSELNVNALELDDSALYLCASSLGGPDSNQPQHFGDGTRLSIL.

This chain links TRBV7-9 with TRBJ2-3; 9 bases match TRBD1. This CDR3 is 14 amino acids long. With V trimmed by 7 bases and J by 4 bases, 6 bases remained unmatched. From germline, CDR1 is SEHNR and CDR2 FQNEAQ (reference sequence). CDR3 region: CASTYRDRADTQYF. DNA for the CDR3: TGTGCCAGCACCTACCGGGACAGGGCAGATACGCAGTATTTT.

The rearrangement links TRBV2 to TRBJ2-3, with a tentative D call TRBD2 (5 bases). Germline V CDR1 and CDR2: SNHLY, FYNNEI. This CDR3 contains 12 residues. V lost 5 bases and J lost 10, with 13 bases in between. The CDR3: CASSLLYGAQYF. The CDR3 bases are TGTGCCAGCAGTCTGCTCTACGGGGCGCAGTATTTT.

This chain joins TRBV18 and TRBJ2-5; maybe TRBD2 (6 bases). Germline CDR1 reads KGHSH; CDR2 reads LQKENI. This CDR3 spans 15 amino acids. V was shortened by 2 bases and J by 5 bases, with 15 bases between the two germline ends. This CDR3 is CASSPGTARGETQYF. The DNA for the CDR3 is TGTGCCAGCTCACCAGGCACAGCCCGGGGGGAGACCCAGTACTTC.

The chain combines TRBV29-1 with TRBJ2-2; 12 bases align to TRBD2. J was trimmed by 0 bases and V by 4 bases; bases with no gene match: 3. The CDR3 extends over 16 amino acids. Per the germline V gene, CDR1 is SQVTM and CDR2 is ANQGSEA. CDR3 sequence reads: CSVVGLAGPNTGELFF. As DNA, the CDR3 is TGCAGCGTTGTTGGACTAGCGGGGCCGAACACCGGGGAGCTGTTTTTT.

The chain links TRBV19 to TRBJ2-5; the D is unclear. Trimming pared 3 bases from V and 5 bases from J, leaving 13 bases between. Germline V gives CDR1 LNHDA, CDR2 SQIVND (reference sequence). This CDR3 contains 14 residues. Here the CDR3 reads CASSIRPGVETQYF. The DNA of the CDR3 is TGTGCCAGTAGTATTCGCCCAGGCGTGGAGACCCAGTACTTC.

The gene calls are TRBV6-5 and TRBJ2-3; 12 bases map to TRBD2. This CDR3 comprises 15 residues. J was trimmed by 3 bases and V by 5 bases; bases with no gene match: 3. CDR1 and CDR2 (germline): MNHEY, SVGAGI. CDR3 nucleotide sequence: TGTGCCAGCAGTCTTACTAGCGGGAGGACAGATACGCAGTATTTT. Amino acids: CASSLTSGRTDTQYF.

This clone was counted once. The chain links TRBV9 to TRBJ2-3; TRBD2 matches at 7 bases. CDR1 and CDR2 from the germline V gene are SGDLS and YYNGEE. Trimming took 0 bases from V and 6 from J; bases not matched to a gene: 10. The CDR3 spans 16 residues. This CDR3 reads CASSVDLSGSGDTQYF. CDR3 nucleotides: TGTGCCAGCAGCGTAGACCTCAGCGGTAGCGGGGATACGCAGTATTTT.

J is TRBJ1-2 and V is TRBV7-8; 7 bases line up with TRBD1. V lost 5 bases, J lost 2 bases, and 8 bases stayed unmatched. Germline V gives CDR1 SGHVS, CDR2 FQNEAQ. The CDR3 loop spans 15 amino acids. The CDR3 loop reads CASSPRQGPNYGYTF. DNA of the CDR3: TGTGCCAGCAGCCCCAGACAGGGACCAAACTATGGCTACACCTTC.

This clone is a singleton in its sample. The chain has TRBV6-2 or TRBV6-3 and TRBJ1-1; D gene unclear. This CDR3 is 13 amino acids long. Germline loops: CDR1 MNHEY, CDR2 SVGEGT. Trimming removed 4 bases at V and 1 base at J, with 7 bases between. Here the CDR3 reads CASSWTPNTEAFF. CDR3 bases: TGTGCCAGCAGTTGGACCCCGAACACTGAAGCTTTCTTT.

The chain joins TRBV7-8 to TRBJ2-1; no reliable D call. In germline, CDR1 is SGHVS, CDR2 FQNEAQ. V dropped 5 bases and J dropped 14 bases, with 16 bases sitting between them. The CDR3 runs to 12 residues. CDR3 region: CASSPGGRLEFF. DNA for the CDR3: TGTGCCAGCAGCCCCGGCGGCCGTTTAGAGTTCTTC.

The chain has TRBV5-1 and TRBJ1-2; D gene ambiguous. V lost 4 bases and J lost 2, with 15 bases in between. The CDR3 consists of 15 residues. Germline CDR1 reads SGHRS; CDR2 reads YFSETQ. CDR3 nucleotides: TGCGCCAGCAGCCTAGCCAGCACAGAGAACTATGGCTACACCTTC. Amino acids: CASSLASTENYGYTF.

V is TRBV27 and J is TRBJ1-4; D call uncertain. V was shortened by 3 bases and J by 5 bases, with 10 bases between the two germline ends. The CDR3 is 14 residues long. Looked up from germline, CDR1 is MNHEY and CDR2 is SMNVEV (reference sequence). The DNA of the CDR3 is TGTGCCAGCAGTTTTTCCGTTAGAAATGAAAAACTGTTTTTT. Translating gives CASSFSVRNEKLFF.

This rearrangement joins TRBV7-9 to TRBJ1-2; weak D call: TRBD1 (5 bases). This CDR3 region has 13 residues. V shed 5 bases and J shed 4 bases, with 11 bases lying between them. Germline V gene lookup returns CDR1 SEHNR and CDR2 FQNEAQ (reference sequence). The CDR3 sequence: CASSLEGTYGYTF. Written as DNA, the CDR3 is TGTGCCAGCAGCCTCGAGGGGACCTATGGCTACACCTTC.

The J gene is TRBJ1-5, the V gene TRBV7-8; D call uncertain. Trimming took 7 bases from V and 0 from J, leaving 22 bases between them. Per germline, CDR1 SGHVS and CDR2 FQNEAQ. The length of the CDR3 is 18 residues. CDR3 loop: CASILIPVDTYSNQPQHF. The CDR3 DNA reads TGTGCCAGCATCCTCATCCCGGTTGACACCTATAGCAATCAGCCCCAGCATTTT. Supplemented by reference TRBV7-8 and TRBJ1-5, the full variable domain reads GAGVSQSPRYKVAKRGQDVALRCDPISGHVSLFWYQQALGQGPEFLTYFQNEAQLDKSGLPSDRFFAERPEGSVSTLKIQRTQQEDSAVYLCASILIPVDTYSNQPQHFGDGTRLSIL.